Presented here are 20 T cell receptor beta chains from one specimen sequenced in a study of CXCR3-negative and CXCR3-positive naive CD8 T cells. Study results and limitations: TRB CDR3s were more hydrophobic in CXCR3-positive than in CXCR3-negative naive cells.

With UMI labels, 5' RACE was used to prepare the TRB cDNA libraries. From its re-call of the 5' RACE reads, TCRdb lists each CDR3 protein once, without DNA. The specimen's table records 90,000 to 100,000 distinct CDR3 sequences. Their cognate antigens are unknown. Sequences were obtained from naive CXCR3+ CD8+ T cells from blood. Subset here: CD45RO-CCR7+CD27+CD95- naive CD8+ T cells expressing CXCR3 (TNR3+). The receptors were gathered from a human donor in good health. Some clones in this sample may be carry-over from other donors' samples.

The CDR3 reads CATSRDDHQFF. V and J are TRBV15 and TRBJ2-1. The CDR3 is 11 amino acids. Germline-derived CDR1 and CDR2 are LNHNV and YYDKDF (reference sequence). Full variable domain (missing parts from reference TRBV15 and TRBJ2-1): DAMVIQNPRYQVTQFGKPVTLSCSQTLNHNVMYWYQQKSSQAPKLLFHYYDKDFNNEADTPDNFQSRRPNTSFCFLDIRSPGLGDTAMYLCATSRDDHQFFGPGTRLTVL.

J is TRBJ1-1 and V is TRBV7-2; TCRdb's D call of TRBD1 is untestable without DNA. The germline CDR1 and CDR2 sequences are SGHTA and FQGNSA. The CDR3 has 15 amino acids. This CDR3 reads CASSPLGLTDPEAFF. The complete variable domain, with remaining parts taken from reference TRBV7-2 and TRBJ1-1, reads GAGVSQSPSNKVTEKGKDVELRCDPISGHTALYWYRQSLGQGLEFLIYFQGNSAPDKSGLPSDRFSAERTGGSVSTLTIQRTQQEDSAVYLCASSPLGLTDPEAFFGQGTRLTVV.

J is TRBJ2-3 and V is TRBV7-9; TCRdb outputs TRBD2, but without DNA this stays unchecked. The CDR3 extends over 15 amino acids. CDR1 and CDR2 from the germline V gene are SEHNR and FQNEAQ (reference sequence). CDR3 loop: CASRLGGTATDTQYF.

This CDR3 reads CSVDDISYEQYF. The chain employs TRBV29-1 and TRBJ2-7. The length of the CDR3 is 12 residues. The germline V gene encodes CDR1 SQVTM and CDR2 ANQGSEA.

The rearrangement links TRBV9 to TRBJ2-3; absent DNA, TCRdb's TRBD2 call cannot be checked. This CDR3 spans 17 amino acids. Germline V CDR1 and CDR2: SGDLS, YYNGEE. CDR3: CASSAATSGGEGDTQYF.

The V and J genes are TRBV7-6 and TRBJ2-1; the TRBD2 assignment by TCRdb is unverifiable without DNA. The germline V gene encodes CDR1 SGHVS and CDR2 FNYEAQ. The CDR3 is 15 amino acids. This chain's CDR3 is CASSLLHGTYNEQFF.

The rearrangement links TRBV20-1 to TRBJ2-5; absent DNA, TCRdb's TRBD1 call cannot be checked. The length of the CDR3 is 17 residues. Germline assignment: CDR1 DFQATT and CDR2 SNEGSKA (reference sequence). The CDR3 sequence is CSARDQLGWVQGETQYF.

The rearrangement links TRBV18 to TRBJ2-7. There are 13 residues in the CDR3. Germline-derived CDR1 and CDR2 are KGHSH and LQKENI. The CDR3 here is CASSLRDGYEQYF.

The V call is TRBV9, the J call TRBJ2-5; the TCRdb call, TRBD1, lacks DNA for checking. CDR3 length: 15 amino acids. Germline-derived CDR1 and CDR2 are SGDLS and YYNGEE. The chain's CDR3 is CASSVSGGTQETQYF.

The genes are TRBV7-9 and TRBJ2-1; the TCRdb D gene call, TRBD1, has no DNA to confirm it. The CDR3 runs to 13 residues. Germline V lookup: CDR1 SEHNR, CDR2 FQNEAQ (reference sequence). The CDR3 here is CASSLLPGNEQFF.

The rearrangement joins TRBV29-1 to TRBJ1-2; no DNA is available, so the TRBD1 call from TCRdb remains unchecked. The CDR3 covers 14 residues. The germline gives CDR1 SQVTM, CDR2 ANQGSEA. The CDR3 loop is CSVPQGAGSYGYTF.

The rearrangement joins TRBV7-2 to TRBJ2-5; there is no DNA to check the TCRdb D call of TRBD2. The CDR3 covers 15 residues. The germline V gene encodes CDR1 SGHTA and CDR2 FQGNSA. The CDR3 region is CASLLLAGGLETQYF.

This sequence joins TRBV29-1 and TRBJ1-2; TCRdb's assignment of TRBD1 cannot be checked, as there is no DNA. This CDR3 has 14 residues. Germline V lookup: CDR1 SQVTM, CDR2 ANQGSEA. CDR3 residues: CSVGDGNFVHGYTF.

The chain employs TRBV7-9 and TRBJ2-2. Germline V gene sequence: CDR1 SEHNR, CDR2 FQNEAQ (reference sequence). The CDR3 runs 15 residues. CDR3 in amino acids: CASSYVLANTGELFF.

This chain links TRBV15 with TRBJ2-7; TCRdb designates TRBD1, a call that cannot be tested without DNA. Germline V gives CDR1 LNHNV, CDR2 YYDKDF (reference sequence). The CDR3 contains 13 residues. This CDR3 reads CATSSDSGDRVLF.

The rearrangement uses TRBV15 and TRBJ1-1; TCRdb names TRBD1, which stays unverified in the absence of DNA. The CDR3 spans 15 residues. Germline CDR1 LNHNV, CDR2 YYDKDF (reference sequence). CDR3 protein: CATSREDSANTEAFF.

The chain joins TRBV12-3 or TRBV12-4 to TRBJ1-5; TCRdb picks TRBD1, but there is no DNA to check that call. CDR3 length: 14 residues. This CDR3 is CASSLGGRNQPQHF.

The gene calls are TRBV6-6 and TRBJ2-4; the D call of TRBD2 rests on TCRdb alone, since no DNA is present to check it. The germline CDR1 and CDR2 sequences are MNHNY and SVGAGI (reference sequence). The CDR3 runs to 15 residues. CDR3 sequence: CATLGRVVAKNIQYF.

The chain is built from TRBV5-5 and TRBJ2-2; TCRdb picks TRBD2, but there is no DNA to check that call. Looked up from germline, CDR1 is SGHKS and CDR2 is YYEKEE (reference sequence). The CDR3 runs 15 residues. The CDR3 is CASSPDGPNTGELFF.

The chain recombines TRBV29-1 with TRBJ2-1. The length of the CDR3 is 15 residues. Germline V gene sequence: CDR1 SQVTM, CDR2 ANQGSEA. CDR3 in amino acids: CSVEGSAGSYNEQFF.